The entry below gives a single TCR beta chain sequence along with its context. Its antigen is not known. Method: immunoSEQ multiplex PCR; TCRdb's copy keeps in-frame clones and lacks some. Of under 300,000 clones listed, 76% are singletons. This entry belongs to a study of cytotoxic CD8 clonotypes in ibrutinib-treated CLL. The CDR3 covers 14 residues. Germline V CDR1 and CDR2: MNHEY, SMNVEV (reference sequence). After removal of 1 base from V and 3 bases from J, the junction contained 2 bases not matched to a gene. Study conclusions and caveats: Public clonotypes, found uncommonly, either contracted or stayed stable on treatment. Clonality correlated strongly with circulating CD8+ T cells and exceeded age-matched healthy donors at baseline. There were differences in sampling times between sustained-remission and progressing patients.

The chain employs TRBV27 and TRBJ1-1; 7 bases agree with TRBD1. Sequencing used PBMCs, obtained at disease progression, from a patient treated with ibrutinib. This TCR came from a human donor with chronic lymphocytic leukemia. In DNA, the CDR3 is TGTGCCAGCAGTTTATGGGGGACAGACACTGAAGCTTTCTTT. This encodes CASSLWGTDTEAFF.